What follows is one T cell receptor beta chain and its context. Residents of under 25 US areas, aged about 18 to 100 years, made up the participants. Participant-given clinical history determined each cohort assignment. Donors in Cohort 3 counted as recovered after two negative PCRs, clearance, or symptom resolution. Profiling relied on immunoSEQ multiplex PCR, and the TCRdb table lists in-frame clones only, not all of them. The table lists 250,000 to 350,000 clones, roughly nine tenths of them singletons, with around a sixth in the top ten. Per the germline V gene, CDR1 is SGHRS and CDR2 is YFSETQ. The length of the CDR3 is 15 residues. The V and J ends lost 2 bases and 7 bases, in that order; junction bases with no gene match: 7. These data come from a study of blood T cell repertoires in COVID-19. Study details: Samples came from the United States, Italy and Spain, spanning acute and convalescent COVID-19.

This clonotype was obtained from a woman in her thirties who had recovered from COVID-19. The specimen was PBMCs or T cells enriched from blood (not recorded which). The chain couples TRBV5-1 to TRBJ2-1, with TRBD2 identical over 9 bases. The CDR3 DNA reads TGCGCCAGCAGCTTAGGCGGGAGGGCCGAAAATGAGCAGTTCTTC. This encodes CASSLGGRAENEQFF.